This TCR beta chain was captured by sequencing in a study of T cell responses to AZD1222 COVID-19 vaccine. The study, taken as a whole, reports: Spike-wide vaccine-associated CD4 TCRs dominated at 160-218 and 743-854. Increased Spike-specific TCR breadth and depth were observed after two AZD1222 doses.

The repertoire was sequenced with immunoSEQ multiplex PCR; TCRdb's copy has only in-frame clones and lacks some. This repertoire shows about 70,000 clones, 85% found once; its top ten account for 20%. As for this clone: Its antigen is unidentified.

CDR3 length: 14 amino acids. The clonotype comes from an adult in good health. The sample here was peripheral blood, taken on day 0 of AZD1222 vaccination. V and J are TRBV21-1 and TRBJ2-3; the table assigns TRBD2, which was not confirmed against the DNA. TRBV21-1 is tagged as a pseudogene. CDR3 DNA sequence: TGTGCCAGCAGCAAAACGACCGTGGAGGATACGCAGTATTTT. As protein: CASSKTTVEDTQYF.